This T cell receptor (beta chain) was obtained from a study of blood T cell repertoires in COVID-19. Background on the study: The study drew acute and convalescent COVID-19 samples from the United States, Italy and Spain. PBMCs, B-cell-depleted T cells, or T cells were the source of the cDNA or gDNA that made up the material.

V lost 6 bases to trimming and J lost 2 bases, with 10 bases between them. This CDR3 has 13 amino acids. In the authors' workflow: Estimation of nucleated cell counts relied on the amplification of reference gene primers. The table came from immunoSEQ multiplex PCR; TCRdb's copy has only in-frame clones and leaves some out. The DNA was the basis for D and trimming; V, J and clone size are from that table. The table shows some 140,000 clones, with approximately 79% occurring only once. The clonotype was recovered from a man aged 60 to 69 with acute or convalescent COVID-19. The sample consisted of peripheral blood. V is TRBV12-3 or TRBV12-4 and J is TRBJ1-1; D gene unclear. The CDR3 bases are TGTGCCAGCAGACAGAGTTTAAACACTGAAGCTTTCTTT. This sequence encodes CASRQSLNTEAFF.